This TCR beta chain was obtained from a study of T-cell reconstitution after alpha-beta-depleted transplantation in children. This clonotype was seen more than once but under ten times. The CDR3 has 14 residues. Germline V gene lookup returns CDR1 KGHSH and CDR2 LQKENI. V gave up 4 bases and J gave up 1 base, with 9 bases separating them. Unique molecular identifiers were incorporated during preparation of the TCRbeta library. One entry per CDR3 protein results from TCRdb running MiXCR on the PCR reads. The sample holds over 200,000 distinct CDR3 sequences, 8% to 10% seen once. The chain links TRBV18 to TRBJ2-3; D gene ambiguous. The sequencing here drew on PBMCs from the stem cell graft donor, taken from the stem cell graft. This sequence was found in a human donor who donated a stem cell graft to a child with acute lymphoblastic leukemia. The CDR3 protein is CASSLGSGTDTQYF. The CDR3 bases are TGTGCCAGCTCACTGGGCTCTGGCACAGATACGCAGTATTTT.